A single sample gave rise to the 13 T cell receptor beta chains below, sequenced in a study of memory CD4+ T cells and cytomegalovirus serostatus. The repertoire was sequenced with immunoSEQ multiplex PCR; TCRdb's copy has only in-frame clones and lacks some. The table lists more than 35,000 clones, roughly 78% of them singletons. The sort gate was single viable CD3+CD4+CD8-CD45RO+ cells for memory CD4+ T cells. The sample was memory CD4+ T cells from blood. The receptors were sampled from an adult in good health and CMV-seronegative.

In this sample, this clone turned up once. J is TRBJ2-7 and V is TRBV5-1, with 9 bases identical to TRBD2. Germline CDR1 and CDR2: SGHRS and YFSETQ. The CDR3 is 15 amino acids. After removal of 2 bases from V and 7 bases from J, the junction contained 10 bases not matched to a gene. In nucleotides, the CDR3 is TGCGCCAGCAGCTTTTCGACTAGCGGTTCCTCTGAGCAGTACTTC. It translates to CASSFSTSGSSEQYF.

This chain links TRBV5-4 with TRBJ1-2, with D hard to call. V was clipped by 0 bases and J by 8 bases, with 11 bases between them. The CDR3 contains 13 residues. Per germline, CDR1 SGHNT and CDR2 YYREEE (reference sequence). CDR3 protein: CASSLVAVGGYTF. DNA of the CDR3: TGTGCCAGCAGCTTGGTGGCCGTCGGAGGCTACACCTTC.

The chain uses TRBV30 and TRBJ2-3; D is perhaps TRBD1 or TRBD2 (7 bases each). The ends were cut back, 7 bases at V and 3 bases at J, with 17 bases in the middle. The CDR3 contains 14 residues. Germline CDR1 GTSNPN, CDR2 SVGIG (reference sequence). DNA for the CDR3: TGTGCCTCCCGAGGGGGCGGGGGAACAGATACGCAGTATTTT. Amino acid sequence: CASRGGGGTDTQYF.

The chain is built from TRBV19 and TRBJ1-5, with TRBD1 identical over 8 bases. The V gene's germline CDR1 is LNHDA and CDR2 SQIVND (reference sequence). Unmatched junction bases numbered 14, after V lost 9 bases and J lost 1 base. CDR3 length: 17 amino acids. CDR3 bases: TGTGCCAGCAACATTTGGGGGCAGGGGGCGAGCAATCAGCCCCAGCATTTT. It codes for CASNIWGQGASNQPQHF.

The CDR3 DNA follows: TGTGCCAGCAGCTTCGGAGGAGCAAATCAGCCCCAGCATTTT. It is translated as CASSFGGANQPQHF. The chain has TRBV5-5 and TRBJ1-5; D is undetermined. Per the germline V gene, CDR1 is SGHKS and CDR2 is YYEKEE (reference sequence). V was shortened by 2 bases and J by 4 bases, with 10 bases between the two germline ends. The CDR3 sequence is 14 residues long.

This clone has a handful of counts. The chain recombines TRBV14 with TRBJ2-2, with a tentative D call TRBD1 (6 bases). The CDR3 is made up of 13 amino acids. V shed 3 bases and J shed 5 bases, with 7 bases lying between them. Germline V CDR1 and CDR2: SGHDN, FVKESK. The DNA of the CDR3 is TGTGCCAGCAGCCATAGGGGGACCGGGGAGCTGTTTTTT. Protein product: CASSHRGTGELFF.

The V gene is TRBV19, the J gene TRBJ1-5; 10 bases agree with TRBD1. This CDR3 contains 18 residues. The V and J ends lost 3 bases and 7 bases, in that order; junction bases with no gene match: 15. Germline V gene sequence: CDR1 LNHDA, CDR2 SQIVND (reference sequence). The CDR3 DNA sequence: TGTGCCAGTAGTATCTTCAGGACGACAGGGGGCGCGAGGCAGCCCCAGCATTTT. Protein product: CASSIFRTTGGARQPQHF.

This clone was picked up one time. The rearrangement joins TRBV18 to TRBJ1-5; 10 nucleotides agree with TRBD1. This CDR3 spans 17 amino acids. V shed 3 bases and J 3 bases; nucleotides not matched to a gene: 8. Germline V gene sequence: CDR1 KGHSH, CDR2 LQKENI. This CDR3 is CASSPGDRGPNNQPQHF. The CDR3 DNA follows: TGTGCCAGCTCACCGGGGGACAGGGGACCGAACAATCAGCCCCAGCATTTT. The full variable domain, in which reference TRBV18 and TRBJ1-5 provide the parts outside the CDR3, is NAGVMQNPRHLVRRRGQEARLRCSPMKGHSHVYWYRQLPEEGLKFMVYLQKENIIDESGMPKERFSAEFPKEGPSILRIQQVVRGDSAAYFCASSPGDRGPNNQPQHFGDGTRLSIL.

This clone was found a few times. The chain combines TRBV6-6 with TRBJ1-2, with 11 bases lining up with TRBD1. V lost 2 bases to trimming and J lost 4 bases; unmatched junction nucleotides: 0. This CDR3 comprises 14 residues. CDR1 is MNHNY and CDR2 is SVGAGI in the germline V gene (reference sequence). For the CDR3, the DNA is TGTGCCAGCAGTTACGGGACAGGGGGCTATGGCTACACCTTC. It is translated as CASSYGTGGYGYTF.

This clone is judged medium-sized. CDR3 in amino acids: CASSLDRLSPLHF. CDR3 in DNA: TGTGCCAGCAGCTTAGACAGGCTATCACCCCTCCACTTT. The rearrangement links TRBV7-8 to TRBJ1-6, with D maybe TRBD1 (5 bases). V was pared by 1 base and J by 10 bases, with 8 bases between. Per germline, CDR1 SGHVS and CDR2 FQNEAQ. The CDR3 totals 13 residues. The full variable domain, in which reference TRBV7-8 and TRBJ1-6 provide the parts outside the CDR3, is GAGVSQSPRYKVAKRGQDVALRCDPISGHVSLFWYQQALGQGPEFLTYFQNEAQLDKSGLPSDRFFAERPEGSVSTLKIQRTQQEDSAVYLCASSLDRLSPLHFGNGTRLTVT.

The chain carries TRBV2 and TRBJ1-2; D is unclear. With 0 bases removed from V and 8 bases from J, the gap between germline ends came to 13 bases. Germline CDR1 reads SNHLY; CDR2 reads FYNNEI. The CDR3 runs 14 residues. CDR3 nucleotides: TGTGCCAGCAGTGAAGCGCACGTGGTAGGGGGCTACACCTTC. It codes for CASSEAHVVGGYTF.

The chain links TRBV6-5 to TRBJ1-1; D ambiguous. The CDR3 is made up of 15 amino acids. V dropped 8 bases and J dropped 6 bases, with 22 bases sitting between them. CDR1 is MNHEY, CDR2 SVGAGI, per germline. Written as DNA, the CDR3 is TGTGCCAGCTCAATAACGCACGGGAGAAGGTCTGAAGCTTTCTTT. Encoded protein: CASSITHGRRSEAFF.

The chain joins TRBV11-3 to TRBJ2-2; the D gene could be TRBD1 or TRBD2 (5 bases each). Looked up from germline, CDR1 is SGHNT and CDR2 is YENEEA. The CDR3 sequence is 15 residues long. V dropped 5 bases and J dropped 3 bases, with 13 bases sitting between them. The CDR3 here is CASSPTGRDTGELFF. CDR3 DNA sequence: TGTGCCAGCAGCCCAACGGGACGGGACACCGGGGAGCTGTTTTTT.